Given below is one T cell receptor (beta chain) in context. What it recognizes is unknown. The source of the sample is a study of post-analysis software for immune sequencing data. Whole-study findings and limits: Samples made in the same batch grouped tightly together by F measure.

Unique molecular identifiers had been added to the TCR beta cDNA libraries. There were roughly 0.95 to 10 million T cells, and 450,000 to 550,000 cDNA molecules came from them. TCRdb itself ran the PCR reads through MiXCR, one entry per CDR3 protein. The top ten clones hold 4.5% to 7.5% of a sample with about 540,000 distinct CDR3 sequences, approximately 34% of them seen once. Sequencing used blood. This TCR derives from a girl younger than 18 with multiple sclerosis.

Here the CDR3 DNA reads TGCGCCAGCAGCCAAGACGGGACTAGCGGGGCGTTAGCCTACAATGAGCAGTTCTTC. This sequence encodes CASSQDGTSGALAYNEQFF. The chain has TRBV4-1 and TRBJ2-1, with TRBD2 identical over 13 bases. Germline V lookup: CDR1 MGHRA, CDR2 YSYEKL. Trimming removed 0 bases from V and 2 bases from J; junction bases left unmatched: 7. This CDR3 has 19 residues.